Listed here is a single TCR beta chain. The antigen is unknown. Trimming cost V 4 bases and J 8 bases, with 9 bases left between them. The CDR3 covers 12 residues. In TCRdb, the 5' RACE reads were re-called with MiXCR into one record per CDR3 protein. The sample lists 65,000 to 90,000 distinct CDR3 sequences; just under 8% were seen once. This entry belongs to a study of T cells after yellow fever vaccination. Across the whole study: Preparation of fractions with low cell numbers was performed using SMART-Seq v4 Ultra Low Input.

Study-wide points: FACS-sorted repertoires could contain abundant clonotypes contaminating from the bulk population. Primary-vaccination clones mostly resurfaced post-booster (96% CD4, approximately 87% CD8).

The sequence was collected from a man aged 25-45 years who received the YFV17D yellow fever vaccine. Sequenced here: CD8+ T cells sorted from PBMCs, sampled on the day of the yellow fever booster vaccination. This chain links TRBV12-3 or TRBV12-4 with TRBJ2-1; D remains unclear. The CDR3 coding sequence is TGTGCCAGCAGTTCACCAGCGTATGAGCAGTTCTTC. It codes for CASSSPAYEQFF.